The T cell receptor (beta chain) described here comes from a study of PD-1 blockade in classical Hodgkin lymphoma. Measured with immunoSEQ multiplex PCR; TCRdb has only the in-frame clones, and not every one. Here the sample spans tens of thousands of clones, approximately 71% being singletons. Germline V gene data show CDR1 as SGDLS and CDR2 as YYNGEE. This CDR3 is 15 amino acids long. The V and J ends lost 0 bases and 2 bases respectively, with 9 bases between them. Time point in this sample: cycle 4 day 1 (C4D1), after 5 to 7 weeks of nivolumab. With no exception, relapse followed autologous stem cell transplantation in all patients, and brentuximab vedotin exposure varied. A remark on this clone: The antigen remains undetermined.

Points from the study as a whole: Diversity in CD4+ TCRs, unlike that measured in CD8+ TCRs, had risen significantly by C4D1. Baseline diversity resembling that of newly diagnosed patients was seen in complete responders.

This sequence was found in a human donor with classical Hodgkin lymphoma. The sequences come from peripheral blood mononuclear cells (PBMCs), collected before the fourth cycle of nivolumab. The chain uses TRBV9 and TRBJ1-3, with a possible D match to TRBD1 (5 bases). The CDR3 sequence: CASSVGSGAGNTIYF. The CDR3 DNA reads TGTGCCAGCAGCGTAGGATCGGGGGCTGGAAACACCATATATTTT.